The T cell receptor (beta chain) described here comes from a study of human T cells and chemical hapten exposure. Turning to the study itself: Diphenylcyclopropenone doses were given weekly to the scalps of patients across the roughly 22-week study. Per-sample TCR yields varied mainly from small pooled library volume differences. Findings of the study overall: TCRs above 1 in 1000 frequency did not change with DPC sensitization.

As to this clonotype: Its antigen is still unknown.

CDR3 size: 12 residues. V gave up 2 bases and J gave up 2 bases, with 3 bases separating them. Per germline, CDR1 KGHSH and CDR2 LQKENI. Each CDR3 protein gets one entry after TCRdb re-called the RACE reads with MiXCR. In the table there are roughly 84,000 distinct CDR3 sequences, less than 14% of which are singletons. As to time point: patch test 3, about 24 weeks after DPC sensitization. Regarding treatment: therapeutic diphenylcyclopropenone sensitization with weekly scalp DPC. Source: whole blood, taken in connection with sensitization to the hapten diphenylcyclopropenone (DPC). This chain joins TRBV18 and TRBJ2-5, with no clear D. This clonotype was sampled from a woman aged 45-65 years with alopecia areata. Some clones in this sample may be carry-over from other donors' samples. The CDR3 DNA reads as TGTGCCAGCTCACCAGATCAAGAGACCCAGTACTTC. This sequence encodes CASSPDQETQYF.